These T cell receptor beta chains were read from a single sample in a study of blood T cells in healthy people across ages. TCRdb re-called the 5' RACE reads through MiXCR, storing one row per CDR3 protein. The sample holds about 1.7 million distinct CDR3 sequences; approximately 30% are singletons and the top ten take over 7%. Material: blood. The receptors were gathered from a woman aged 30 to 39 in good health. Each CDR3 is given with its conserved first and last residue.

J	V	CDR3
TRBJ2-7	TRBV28	CASNSQGGAVSYEQYF
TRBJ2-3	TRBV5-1	CTSSRRDSGADTQYF
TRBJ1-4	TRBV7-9	CASSWDLATNEKLFF
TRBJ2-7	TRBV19	CASSIQGGAGEQYF
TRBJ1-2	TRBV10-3	CAISESQVYGYTF
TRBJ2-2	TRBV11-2	CASSLVIVSANTGELFF
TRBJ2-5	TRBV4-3	CASSQAGGRGGETQYF
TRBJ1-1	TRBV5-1	CASTSGTMNTEAFF
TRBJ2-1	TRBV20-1	CSVGGGRLTGEQFF
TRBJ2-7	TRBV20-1	CSAITGGELYEQYF
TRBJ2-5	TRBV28	CASSPPQTAQETQYF
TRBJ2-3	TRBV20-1	CSARIGLGGDTQYF
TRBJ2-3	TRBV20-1	CSASGQGTPDTQYF
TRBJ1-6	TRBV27	CASSLVGFATYNSPLHF
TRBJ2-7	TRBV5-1	CASSLAESGSYEQYF
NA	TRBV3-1	CASSPPGYSDEQYF